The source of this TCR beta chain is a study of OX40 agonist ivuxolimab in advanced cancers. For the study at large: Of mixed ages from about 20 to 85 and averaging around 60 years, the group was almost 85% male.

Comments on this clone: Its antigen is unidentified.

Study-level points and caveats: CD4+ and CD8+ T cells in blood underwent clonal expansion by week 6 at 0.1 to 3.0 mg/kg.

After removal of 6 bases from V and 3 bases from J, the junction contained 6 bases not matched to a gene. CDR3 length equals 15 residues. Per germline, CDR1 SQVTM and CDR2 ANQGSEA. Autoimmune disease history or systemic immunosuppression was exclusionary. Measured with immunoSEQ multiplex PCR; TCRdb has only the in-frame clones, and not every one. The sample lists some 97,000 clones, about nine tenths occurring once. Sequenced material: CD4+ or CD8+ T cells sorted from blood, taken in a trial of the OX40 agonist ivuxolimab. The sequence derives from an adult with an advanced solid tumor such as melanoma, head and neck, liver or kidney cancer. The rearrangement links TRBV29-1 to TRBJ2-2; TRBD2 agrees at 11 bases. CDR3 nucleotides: TGCAGCGTAGCTACTAGCGGGAGTGACACCGGGGAGCTGTTTTTT. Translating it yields CSVATSGSDTGELFF.